What follows is one T cell receptor beta chain and its context. Reverse transcription of about 0.45 to 1 ug RNA was performed with random hexamers. Amplification of the TCR beta CDR3 was carried out by immunoSEQ multiplex PCR, which spanned a total of 54 Vbeta and 13 Jbeta segments. TCRdb redid the calling of the immunoSEQ multiplex PCR reads with MiXCR, one entry per CDR3 protein. The sample lists roughly 150,000 distinct CDR3 sequences, just under 95% seen once, with around 0.21% in the top ten. The record originates from a study of CD8 T cells in Susac syndrome. V shed 8 bases, J shed 2 bases, and the junction held 7 bases outside the gene matches. Looked up from germline, CDR1 is SGDLS and CDR2 is YYNGEE. The CDR3 extends over 14 amino acids. CD8+ and CD4+ T cells circulating in blood were sequenced for TCR beta. Treatment-naive patients with stable or active relapsing-remitting disease served as multiple sclerosis controls. It was negative isolation that provided the CD8+ and CD4+ T cells, whereas TEMRA cells were enriched by FACS.

Sequences were obtained from CD8+ T cells from PBMCs. This sequence was found in a human donor with multiple sclerosis. V gene TRBV9 combines with J gene TRBJ1-2; TRBD1 matches 9 bases. In nucleotides, the CDR3 is TGTGCCAGTGGTTGGACAGGGGCGAACTATGGCTACACCTTC. This gives the protein CASGWTGANYGYTF.